A single sample is the source of the 22 T cell receptor beta chains below, sequenced in a study of blood T cell repertoires in COVID-19. Some clones are missing from TCRdb's copy, which holds only in-frame ones; the method was immunoSEQ multiplex PCR. The sample lists about 180,000 clones; around four fifths were seen once. The specimen sequenced was peripheral blood. The receptors here all came from a man aged 70 or older with active or convalescent COVID-19.

The genes are TRBV4-2 and TRBJ1-4; 8 bases fit TRBD1. The CDR3 contains 15 residues. J was trimmed by 4 bases and V by 3 bases; bases with no gene match: 4. Germline CDR1 and CDR2: LGHNA and YNFKEQ. The chain's CDR3 is CASSHGTGFNEKLFF. DNA for the CDR3: TGTGCCAGCAGCCATGGGACAGGATTTAATGAAAAACTGTTTTTT.

This rearrangement joins TRBV6-2 or TRBV6-3 to TRBJ2-5; TRBD1 agrees at 7 bases. CDR3 length equals 17 residues. The junction had 14 bases not matched to a gene; V was cut back by 5 bases and J by 2 bases. Germline V CDR1 and CDR2: MNHEY, SVGEGT. The CDR3 reads CASSPDYPGTAQETQYF. CDR3 nucleotide sequence: TGTGCCAGCAGTCCGGATTATCCCGGGACAGCGCAAGAGACCCAGTACTTC.

V usage is TRBV6-5 and J usage is TRBJ1-1; D possibly corresponds to TRBD1 (6 bases). Trimming took 5 bases from V and 1 from J, leaving 14 bases between them. The CDR3 extends over 15 amino acids. Germline V gene data show CDR1 as MNHEY and CDR2 as SVGAGI. CDR3 DNA sequence: TGTGCCAGCAGTCCTTTAACAGGGACGAACACTGAAGCTTTCTTT. It is translated as CASSPLTGTNTEAFF.

As for this clone: Compared with germline, one end of the junction differs, possibly owing to a read error. The genes are TRBV5-4 and TRBJ2-7; TRBD2 aligns across 14 bases. This CDR3 has 13 amino acids. Germline lookup yields CDR1 SGHNT and CDR2 YYREEE (reference sequence). The CDR3 spells CASSGDSGTSGGF. CDR3 coding DNA: TGTGCCAGCAGCGGTGACTCCGGGACTAGCGGGGGCTTC.

This chain links TRBV28 with TRBJ2-1; TRBD2 agrees at 13 bases. Germline lookup yields CDR1 MDHEN and CDR2 SYDVKM. The V gene end was trimmed by 6 bases and the J gene end by 13 bases; junction bases not matched to a gene: 12. CDR3 length: 15 residues. CDR3 in amino acids: CASSKPGTSGMEQFF. The CDR3 DNA sequence: TGTGCCAGCAGCAAGCCCGGGACTAGCGGGATGGAACAGTTCTTC.

The chain has TRBV27 and TRBJ2-5; TRBD2 aligns across 9 bases. Germline loops: CDR1 MNHEY, CDR2 SMNVEV (reference sequence). The CDR3 has 14 residues. J gave up 0 bases and V 8 bases, and 4 bases lay outside the gene matches. This CDR3 reads CASQAGGDQETQYF. For the CDR3, the DNA is TGTGCCAGCCAAGCGGGAGGCGACCAAGAGACCCAGTACTTC.

The rearrangement joins TRBV19 to TRBJ1-4, with 7 bases identical to TRBD1. V lost 5 bases to trimming and J lost 3 bases; unmatched junction nucleotides: 6. CDR3 length: 15 residues. CDR1 is LNHDA and CDR2 is SQIVND in the germline V gene (reference sequence). CDR3 protein: CASSLQTGSNEKLFF. The CDR3 nucleotides read TGTGCCAGTAGTCTCCAGACAGGGTCTAATGAAAAACTGTTTTTT.

The rearrangement joins TRBV5-1 to TRBJ1-4; D is possibly TRBD1 (6 bases). The germline CDR1 and CDR2 sequences are SGHRS and YFSETQ. Trimming shortened V by 4 bases and J by 8 bases, and 18 bases separated the two germline ends. This CDR3 region has 15 residues. The CDR3: CASSQGHVFAEKLFF. Written as DNA, the CDR3 is TGCGCCAGCAGCCAGGGACACGTATTCGCCGAAAAACTGTTTTTT. Full variable domain (outside the CDR3, taken from reference TRBV5-1 and TRBJ1-4): KAGVTQTPRYLIKTRGQQVTLSCSPISGHRSVSWYQQTPGQGLQFLFEYFSETQRNKGNFPGRFSGRQFSNSRSEMNVSTLELGDSALYLCASSQGHVFAEKLFFGSGTQLSVL.

The chain employs TRBV7-9 and TRBJ1-1; perhaps TRBD1 as D (5 bases). Germline assignment: CDR1 SEHNR and CDR2 FQNEAQ (reference sequence). The CDR3 has 15 residues. Trimming shortened V by 5 bases and J by 3 bases, and 16 bases separated the two germline ends. The CDR3 is CASSAPWWGDTEAFF. The CDR3 DNA reads TGTGCCAGCAGCGCCCCTTGGTGGGGCGACACTGAAGCTTTCTTT.

The rearrangement links TRBV11-2 to TRBJ1-2; maybe TRBD1 (6 bases). From germline, CDR1 is SGHAT and CDR2 FQNNGV. CDR3 size: 14 residues. The V end was cut by 5 bases, the J end by 1 base, with 11 bases between. The CDR3 region is CASSQGIHNYGYTF. CDR3 bases: TGTGCCAGCAGCCAGGGGATCCATAACTATGGCTACACCTTC.

The chain employs TRBV11-2 and TRBJ2-7; D call uncertain. Germline loops: CDR1 SGHAT, CDR2 FQNNGV. The CDR3 runs 14 residues. The V gene lost 1 base and the J gene lost 4 bases, with 11 bases spanning the gap. The CDR3 bases are TGTGCCAGCAGCTTAGTCTCCCTGGCTTACGAGCAGTACTTC. Translated, it gives CASSLVSLAYEQYF.

This chain links TRBV5-1 with TRBJ2-3; 9 bases are shared with TRBD2. The CDR3 is 16 amino acids. With 4 bases clipped from V and 5 bases from J, the junction kept 11 bases outside the gene matches. Germline CDR1 reads SGHRS; CDR2 reads YFSETQ. The CDR3 bases are TGCGCCAGCAGCCGAGCTAGCGGGGCTGAGTTAGATACGCAGTATTTT. Translating it yields CASSRASGAELDTQYF.

The V and J genes are TRBV27 and TRBJ2-3; TRBD1 matches at 9 bases. This CDR3 is 19 amino acids long. Germline CDR1 is MNHEY and CDR2 is SMNVEV (reference sequence). V lost 4 bases and J lost 3; bases outside the gene matches: 17. CDR3 amino acids: CASSSLGVTGTGRTDTQYF. The CDR3 nucleotides are TGTGCCAGCAGTTCGCTCGGGGTGACCGGGACAGGGAGAACAGATACGCAGTATTTT.

The rearrangement links TRBV6-6 to TRBJ2-7, with 10 nucleotides matching TRBD1. The CDR3 runs to 15 residues. The germline V gene has CDR1 MNHNY and CDR2 SVGAGI (reference sequence). V trimming: 0 bases; J trimming: 5 bases; junction bases outside the gene matches: 4. This CDR3 is CASSYSGQGKNEQYF. The CDR3 nucleotides are TGTGCCAGCAGTTACTCGGGACAGGGGAAGAACGAGCAGTACTTC.

This rearrangement joins TRBV11-3 to TRBJ2-7; D perhaps matches TRBD2 (6 bases). CDR1 is SGHNT and CDR2 is YENEEA in the germline V gene. Trimming took 4 bases from V and 6 from J, leaving 10 bases between them. The CDR3 is 12 residues long. The CDR3: CASSSGVGEQYF. DNA for the CDR3: TGTGCCAGCAGCTCGGGGGTTGGCGAGCAGTACTTC.

CDR3 sequence: CASSATGGNNSPLHF. The CDR3 nucleotides read TGTGCCAGCAGCGCGACAGGGGGGAATAATTCACCCCTCCACTTT. This rearrangement joins TRBV5-8 to TRBJ1-6, with 9 positions matching TRBD1. This CDR3 spans 15 amino acids. Per the germline V gene, CDR1 is SGHTS and CDR2 is YDEGEE. The junction had 4 bases not matched to a gene; V was cut back by 4 bases and J by 5 bases. The entire variable domain, with the rest obtained from reference TRBV5-8 and TRBJ1-6, is as follows: EAGVTQSPTHLIKTRGQQATLRCSPISGHTSVYWYQQALGLGLQFLLWYDEGEERNRGNFPPRFSGRQFPNYSSELNVNALELEDSALYLCASSATGGNNSPLHFGNGTRLTVT.

The genes are TRBV7-3 and TRBJ2-1; TRBD2 matches at 7 bases. The V and J ends lost 10 bases and 0 bases, in that order; junction bases with no gene match: 3. Germline V gene data show CDR1 as SGHTA and CDR2 as FQGTGA. This CDR3 is built from 13 residues. This CDR3 is CATSGGSYNEQFF. Written as DNA, the CDR3 is TGTGCCACCTCGGGGGGCTCCTACAATGAGCAGTTCTTC.

This sequence joins TRBV7-2 and TRBJ1-2; TRBD1 aligns across 8 bases. This CDR3 is built from 15 residues. V gave up 1 base and J gave up 7 bases; unmatched junction bases: 8. Germline values: CDR1 SGHTA, CDR2 FQGNSA. The CDR3 coding sequence is TGTGCCAGCAGCTTAGAGGGCAGGGGGCTCAGTGGCTACACCTTC. It yields the protein CASSLEGRGLSGYTF.

This clone was picked up one time. V is TRBV9 and J is TRBJ2-2, with 8 bases matching TRBD1. Germline V gene data show CDR1 as SGDLS and CDR2 as YYNGEE. This CDR3 is built from 13 residues. The V segment lost 6 bases and the J segment 6 bases; nucleotides outside the gene matches: 4. The CDR3 spells CASTPGGPGELFF. The CDR3 coding sequence is TGTGCCAGCACCCCAGGGGGCCCCGGGGAGCTGTTTTTT.

A single count supports this clone. CDR3 sequence reads: CASSNRDRAGEQYF. CDR3 coding DNA: TGTGCCAGCAGTAATCGCGACAGGGCTGGCGAGCAGTACTTC. The chain carries TRBV7-2 and TRBJ2-7; 7 bases agree with TRBD1. The CDR3 is 14 amino acids. The V gene's germline CDR1 is SGHTA and CDR2 FQGNSA. The trim removed 6 bases at V and 6 bases at J, leaving 11 bases unmatched. Full variable domain (outside the CDR3, taken from reference TRBV7-2 and TRBJ2-7): GAGVSQSPSNKVTEKGKDVELRCDPISGHTALYWYRQSLGQGLEFLIYFQGNSAPDKSGLPSDRFSAERTGGSVSTLTIQRTQQEDSAVYLCASSNRDRAGEQYFGPGTRLTVT.

This chain uses TRBV12-3 or TRBV12-4 with TRBJ1-3; tentative D call: TRBD1 (6 bases). The ends were cut back, 10 bases at V and 2 bases at J, with 12 bases in the middle. The CDR3 extends over 13 amino acids. For the CDR3, the DNA is TGTGCCACCTCTTACAGGGCTGGAAACACCATATATTTT. This encodes CATSYRAGNTIYF.

The J gene is TRBJ2-3, the V gene TRBV21-1; no DNA check was done on the table's D call, TRBD2. TRBV21-1 is a pseudogene. The CDR3 contains 16 residues. The CDR3 here is CASSPRLAGGGDTQYF. As DNA, the CDR3 is TGTGCCAGCAGCCCTCGACTAGCGGGAGGGGGGGATACGCAGTATTTT.